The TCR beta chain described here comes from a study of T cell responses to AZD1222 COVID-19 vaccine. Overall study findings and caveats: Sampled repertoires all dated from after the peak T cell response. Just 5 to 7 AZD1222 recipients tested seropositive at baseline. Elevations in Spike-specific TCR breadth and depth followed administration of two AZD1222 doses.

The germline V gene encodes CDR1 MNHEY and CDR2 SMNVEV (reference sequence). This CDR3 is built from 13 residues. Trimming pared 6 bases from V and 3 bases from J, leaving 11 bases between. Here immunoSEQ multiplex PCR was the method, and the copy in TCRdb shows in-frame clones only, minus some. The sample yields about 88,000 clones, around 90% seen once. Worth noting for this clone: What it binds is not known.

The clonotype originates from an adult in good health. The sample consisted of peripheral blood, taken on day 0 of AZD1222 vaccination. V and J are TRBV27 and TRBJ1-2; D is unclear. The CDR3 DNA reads TGTGCCAGCAGCATCGGACCCGACTATGGCTACACCTTC. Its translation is CASSIGPDYGYTF.